What follows describes a single TCR beta chain. This record belongs to a study of shared T cell receptors in the human thymus. The table came from immunoSEQ multiplex PCR; TCRdb's copy has only in-frame clones and leaves some out. This repertoire shows roughly 550,000 clones, 78% found once; its top ten account for around 0.012%. CDR1 LGHNT and CDR2 FRNRAP come from the germline V gene. Between the trimmed V and J ends, which lost 2 bases and 5 bases, there was a span of 28 bases. The CDR3 has 20 amino acids. This same sample was also part of a study on human thymus T cells. That study reports: Corrective surgery for congenital heart defects was being performed on the healthy Finnish infants who served as donors. Thymus specimens were resections from corrective heart surgery. Repertoires from thymus and blood appeared to show biased V and J gene usage. Related work showed strongly overlapping thymic repertoires across unrelated individuals.

This TCR came from a boy less than two years old with a congenital heart defect. The sample consisted of thymocytes. J is TRBJ1-5 and V is TRBV12-5; D gene uncertain. CDR3 sequence (DNA): TGTGCTAGTGGTTTGCCTTCAGTCGGGAATTCGGATTCCGACGATCAGCCCCAGCATTTT. This sequence encodes CASGLPSVGNSDSDDQPQHF.